This T cell receptor (beta chain) was recorded in a study of blood T cell repertoires in COVID-19. Profiling relied on immunoSEQ multiplex PCR, and the TCRdb table lists in-frame clones only, not all of them. Found here are about 250,000 clones, 86% of them singletons; the top ten hold 1.5% to 2%. Comment on this clone: The same CDR3 can be traced to other DNA sequences in this sample.

Sequencing used peripheral blood. This clonotype was obtained from a woman aged 60-75 years who had recovered from COVID-19.

The CDR3 DNA reads as TGTGCCAGCAGTTACTCCTGGGGGGCAACTAATGAAAAACTGTTTTTT. Its protein product is CASSYSWGATNEKLFF. The chain couples TRBV6-5 to TRBJ1-4; D is perhaps TRBD1 (5 bases). V shed 0 bases and J shed 0 bases, with 8 bases lying between them. Germline CDR1 is MNHEY and CDR2 is SVGAGI. This CDR3 has 16 amino acids.